This T cell receptor beta chain was recorded in a study of CD8+ T cells in alopecia areata. Reverse transcribed after extraction, RNA yielded cDNA as the sequencing template. Produced via immunoSEQ multiplex PCR; TCRdb's table is partial and in-frame only. Counted here are 200,000 to 250,000 clones, more than 45% occurring once; the ten biggest clones make up more than 0.4%. Study-wide points: Possibly as an HLA-related effect, TCR sharing across patients appeared less clear than in mice. Among the cells sequenced in scalp samples are also the resident alphabeta T cells of normal skin.

Remarks on this clone: The target antigen is unknown.

The source is a human donor with alopecia areata. The sample here was CD4+ T cells sorted from blood, taken at week 0.

The CDR3 region has the DNA TGTGCCAGCAGTGAACAGGCCGGTTATTCACCCCTCCACTTT. Translated: CASSEQAGYSPLHF. This chain connects TRBV2 to TRBJ1-6; D is uncertain. The CDR3 runs 14 residues. Germline-derived CDR1 and CDR2 are SNHLY and FYNNEI. Trimming left V 2 bases short and J 8 bases short, with 10 bases between.